This TCR beta chain was recorded in a study of beta chain features in type 1 diabetes. Per donor, one heparinised blood draw averaged about 116 mL. Using CD45RO/CCR7/CD25/CD127/CD95/CD27, CD4+ naive, central memory, regulatory and stem cell-like memory cells were sorted. This clone was counted a few times. V was shortened by 7 bases and J by 2 bases, with 14 bases between the two germline ends. In germline, CDR1 is SQVTM, CDR2 ANQGSEA. The CDR3 spans 13 residues. Sequencing targeted expressed TCRB transcripts, as all isolated RNA had been reverse transcribed. Here immunoSEQ multiplex PCR was the method, and the copy in TCRdb shows in-frame clones only, minus some. The profile shows 300,000 to 450,000 clones, 15% to 20% of them singletons.

V gene TRBV29-1 combines with J gene TRBJ1-2; D is uncertain. The clonotype comes from a young woman in good health. Sequenced material: naive CD4+ T cells from blood. As DNA, the CDR3 is TGCAGCGCTCCGGGTGGAGGGAACTATGGCTACACCTTC. It translates to CSAPGGGNYGYTF.